This TCR beta chain was recorded in a study of blood T cell repertoires in COVID-19. Across the study: T cells, B-cell-depleted T cells, or PBMCs provided the cDNA or gDNA that served as material.

Enrollment of patients from Seattle took place during active infection, with longitudinal follow-up. Unmatched junction bases numbered 9, after V lost 1 base and J lost 3 bases. The germline CDR1 and CDR2 sequences are LGHNA and YSLEER. CDR3 length equals 16 residues. Original processing methods: Using reference gene primer amplification, nucleated cell counts were estimated. Libraries were prepared by immunoSEQ multiplex PCR; TCRdb keeps only in-frame clonotypes and omits some of them. That table supplies the V and J calls and clone size; D and trimming were determined from the DNA. In the table there are approximately 150,000 clones, 75% to 90% of which are singletons.

The sample consisted of peripheral blood. The chain combines TRBV4-3 with TRBJ2-7; 7 bases line up with TRBD1. The receptor's source is a young man with COVID-19, enrolled during active disease. The CDR3 sequence: CASSQAPGQQDYEQYF. CDR3 in DNA: TGCGCCAGCAGCCAAGCACCGGGACAGCAGGACTACGAGCAGTACTTC.